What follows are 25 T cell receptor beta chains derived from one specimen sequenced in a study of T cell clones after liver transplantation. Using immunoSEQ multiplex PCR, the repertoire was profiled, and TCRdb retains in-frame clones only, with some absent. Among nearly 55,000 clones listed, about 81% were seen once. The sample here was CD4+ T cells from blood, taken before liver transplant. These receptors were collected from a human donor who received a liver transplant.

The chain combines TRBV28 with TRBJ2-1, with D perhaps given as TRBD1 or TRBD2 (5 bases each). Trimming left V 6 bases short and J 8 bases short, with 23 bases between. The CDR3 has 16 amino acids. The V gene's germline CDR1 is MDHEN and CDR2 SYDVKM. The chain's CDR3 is CASRTGGADLRDEQFF. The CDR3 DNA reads TGTGCCAGCAGGACTGGGGGAGCGGATTTACGGGATGAGCAGTTCTTC.

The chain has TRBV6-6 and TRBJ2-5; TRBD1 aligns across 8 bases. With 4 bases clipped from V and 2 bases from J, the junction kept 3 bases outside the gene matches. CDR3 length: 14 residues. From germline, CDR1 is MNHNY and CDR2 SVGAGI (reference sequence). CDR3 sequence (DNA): TGTGCCAGCAGTTGGACAGGGCCTCAAGAGACCCAGTACTTC. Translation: CASSWTGPQETQYF.

CDR3 amino acids: CAALGVGELFF. The CDR3 DNA sequence: TGTGCCGCACTGGGGGTCGGGGAGCTGTTTTTT. The chain joins TRBV28 to TRBJ2-2, with D perhaps given as TRBD1 or TRBD2 (5 bases each). This CDR3 has 11 amino acids. CDR1 MDHEN and CDR2 SYDVKM come from the germline V gene. Trimming stripped 11 bases from V and 7 bases from J, with 11 bases between.

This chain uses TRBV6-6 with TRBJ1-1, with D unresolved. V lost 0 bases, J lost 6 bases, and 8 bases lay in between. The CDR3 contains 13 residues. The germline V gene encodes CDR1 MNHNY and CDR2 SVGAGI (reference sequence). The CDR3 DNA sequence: TGTGCCAGCAGTTACTCGGGAGCCCCTGAAGCTTTCTTT. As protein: CASSYSGAPEAFF.

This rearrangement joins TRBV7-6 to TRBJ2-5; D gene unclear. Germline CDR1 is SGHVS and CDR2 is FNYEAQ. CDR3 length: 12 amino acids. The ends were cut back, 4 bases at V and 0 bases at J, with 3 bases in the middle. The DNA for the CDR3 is TGTGCCAGCAGCTCCCACCAAGAGACCCAGTACTTC. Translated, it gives CASSSHQETQYF.

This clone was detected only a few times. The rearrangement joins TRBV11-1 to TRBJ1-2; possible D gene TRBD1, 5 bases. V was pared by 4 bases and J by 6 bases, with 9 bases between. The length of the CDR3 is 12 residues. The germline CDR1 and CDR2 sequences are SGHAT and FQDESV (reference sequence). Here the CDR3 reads CASSSRGDGYTF. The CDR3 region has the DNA TGTGCCAGCAGCTCCCGAGGGGATGGCTACACCTTC.

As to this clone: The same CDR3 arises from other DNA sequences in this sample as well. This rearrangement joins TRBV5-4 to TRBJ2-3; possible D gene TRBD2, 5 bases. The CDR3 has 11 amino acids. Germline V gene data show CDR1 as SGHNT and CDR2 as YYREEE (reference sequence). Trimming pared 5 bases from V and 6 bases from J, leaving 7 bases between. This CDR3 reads CASSRGDTQYF. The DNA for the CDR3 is TGTGCCAGCAGTAGAGGGGATACGCAGTATTTT.

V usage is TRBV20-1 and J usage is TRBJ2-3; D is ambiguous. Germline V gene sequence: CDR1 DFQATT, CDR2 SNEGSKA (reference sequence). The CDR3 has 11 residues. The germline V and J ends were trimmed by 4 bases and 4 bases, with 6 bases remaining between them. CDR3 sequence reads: CSATTADTQYF. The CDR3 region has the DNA TGCAGTGCTACCACAGCAGATACGCAGTATTTT.

In DNA, the CDR3 is TGTGCCAGCAGCTTAGGAAGAAATGAAAAACTGTTTTTT. Amino acids: CASSLGRNEKLFF. The rearrangement joins TRBV7-2 to TRBJ1-4; D not resolved. V was shortened by 1 base and J by 5 bases, with 5 bases between the two germline ends. The CDR3 contains 13 residues. Per germline, CDR1 SGHTA and CDR2 FQGNSA.

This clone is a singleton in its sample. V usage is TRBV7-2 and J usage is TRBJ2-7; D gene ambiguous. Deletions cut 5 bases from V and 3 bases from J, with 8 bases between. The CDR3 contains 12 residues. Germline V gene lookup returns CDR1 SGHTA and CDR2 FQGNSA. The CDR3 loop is CASSASSYEQYF. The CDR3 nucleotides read TGTGCCAGCAGCGCAAGCAGCTACGAGCAGTACTTC.

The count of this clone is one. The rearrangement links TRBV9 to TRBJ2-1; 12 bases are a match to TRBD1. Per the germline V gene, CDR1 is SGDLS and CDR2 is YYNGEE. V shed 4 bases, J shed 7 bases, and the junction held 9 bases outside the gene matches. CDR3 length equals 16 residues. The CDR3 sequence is CASSTGTGGRLNEQFF. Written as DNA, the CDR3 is TGTGCCAGCAGCACCGGGACAGGGGGCCGGTTGAATGAGCAGTTCTTC.

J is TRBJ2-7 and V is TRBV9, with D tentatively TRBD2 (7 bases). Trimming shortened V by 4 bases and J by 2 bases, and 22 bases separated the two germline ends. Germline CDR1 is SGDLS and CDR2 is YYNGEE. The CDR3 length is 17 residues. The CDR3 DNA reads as TGTGCCAGCAGCCCGCAGAGGGGGGGCGAAACGACCTACGAGCAGTACTTC. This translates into CASSPQRGGETTYEQYF. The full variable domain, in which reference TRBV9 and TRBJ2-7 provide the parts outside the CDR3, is DSGVTQTPKHLITATGQRVTLRCSPRSGDLSVYWYQQSLDQGLQFLIQYYNGEERAKGNILERFSAQQFPDLHSELNLSSLELGDSALYFCASSPQRGGETTYEQYFGPGTRLTVT.

The CDR3 sequence is CASSSMSRENGQPQHF. CDR3 DNA: TGTGCCAGCAGCAGCATGTCCAGGGAGAATGGTCAGCCCCAGCATTTT. This rearrangement joins TRBV7-2 to TRBJ1-5, with D possibly being TRBD1 (5 bases). The CDR3 spans 16 residues. CDR1 and CDR2 (germline): SGHTA, FQGNSA. Between the trimmed V and J ends, which lost 5 bases and 6 bases, there was a span of 20 bases.

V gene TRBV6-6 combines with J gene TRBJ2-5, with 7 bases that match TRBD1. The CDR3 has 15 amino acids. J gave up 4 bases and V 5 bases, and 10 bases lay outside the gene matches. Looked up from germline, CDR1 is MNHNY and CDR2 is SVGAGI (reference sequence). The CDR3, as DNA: TGTGCCAGCAGTAACCGACAGGGAAGTCGAGAGACCCAGTACTTC. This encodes CASSNRQGSRETQYF.

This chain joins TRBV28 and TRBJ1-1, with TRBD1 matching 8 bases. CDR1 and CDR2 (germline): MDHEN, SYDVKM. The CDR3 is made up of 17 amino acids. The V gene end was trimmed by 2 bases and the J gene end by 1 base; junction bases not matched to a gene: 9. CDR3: CASSLPQGAGANTEAFF. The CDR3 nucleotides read TGTGCCAGCAGTTTACCCCAGGGGGCAGGGGCGAACACTGAAGCTTTCTTT.

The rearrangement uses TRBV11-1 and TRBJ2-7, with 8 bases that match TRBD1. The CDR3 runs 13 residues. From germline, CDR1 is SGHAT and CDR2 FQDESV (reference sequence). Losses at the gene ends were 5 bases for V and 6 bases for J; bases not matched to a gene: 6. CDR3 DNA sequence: TGTGCCAGCAGCGGACGACAGGGGATCGAGCAGTACTTC. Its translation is CASSGRQGIEQYF.

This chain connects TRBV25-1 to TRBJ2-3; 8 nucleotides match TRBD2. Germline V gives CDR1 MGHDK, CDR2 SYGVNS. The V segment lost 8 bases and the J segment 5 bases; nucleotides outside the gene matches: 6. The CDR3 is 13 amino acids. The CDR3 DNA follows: TGTGCCAGCGGGGCGGGAGGAGTAGATACGCAGTATTTT. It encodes CASGAGGVDTQYF.

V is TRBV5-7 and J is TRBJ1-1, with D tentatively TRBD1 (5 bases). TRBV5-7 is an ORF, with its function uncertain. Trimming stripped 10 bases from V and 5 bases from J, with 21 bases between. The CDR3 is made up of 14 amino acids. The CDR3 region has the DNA TGTGCCCTGGGATCCACGGGGCTTCGGACTGAAGCTTTCTTT. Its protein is CALGSTGLRTEAFF.

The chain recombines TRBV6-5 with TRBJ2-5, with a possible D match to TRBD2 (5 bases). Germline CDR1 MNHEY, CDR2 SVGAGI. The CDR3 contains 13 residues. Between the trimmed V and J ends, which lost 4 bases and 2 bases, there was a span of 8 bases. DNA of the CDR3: TGTGCCAGCAGTTCTACGGGACAAGAGACCCAGTACTTC. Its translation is CASSSTGQETQYF.

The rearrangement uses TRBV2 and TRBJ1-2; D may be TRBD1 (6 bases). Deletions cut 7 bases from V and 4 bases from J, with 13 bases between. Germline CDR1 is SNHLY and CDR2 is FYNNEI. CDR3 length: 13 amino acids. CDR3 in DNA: TGTGCCAGCACCCGGGACATCTTCTATGGCTACACCTTC. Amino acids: CASTRDIFYGYTF.

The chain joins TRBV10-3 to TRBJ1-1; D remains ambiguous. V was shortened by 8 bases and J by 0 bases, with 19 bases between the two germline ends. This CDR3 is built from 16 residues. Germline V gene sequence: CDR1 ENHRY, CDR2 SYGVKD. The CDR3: CAIQPGSGNLNTEAFF. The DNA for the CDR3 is TGTGCCATCCAACCCGGGTCCGGAAATTTGAACACTGAAGCTTTCTTT.

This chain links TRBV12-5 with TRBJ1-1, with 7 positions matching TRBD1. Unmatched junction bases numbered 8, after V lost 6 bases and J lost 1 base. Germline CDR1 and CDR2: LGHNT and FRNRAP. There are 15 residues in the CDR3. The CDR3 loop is CASGRQGMPNTEAFF. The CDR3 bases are TGTGCTAGTGGCCGACAGGGAATGCCGAACACTGAAGCTTTCTTT.

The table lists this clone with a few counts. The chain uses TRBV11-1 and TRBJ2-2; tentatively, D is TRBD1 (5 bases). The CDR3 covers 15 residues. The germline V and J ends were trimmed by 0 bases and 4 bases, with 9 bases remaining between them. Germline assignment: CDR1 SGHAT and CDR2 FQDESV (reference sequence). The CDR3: CASSLAGRATGELFF. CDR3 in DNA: TGTGCCAGCAGCTTAGCGGGCAGGGCCACCGGGGAGCTGTTTTTT.

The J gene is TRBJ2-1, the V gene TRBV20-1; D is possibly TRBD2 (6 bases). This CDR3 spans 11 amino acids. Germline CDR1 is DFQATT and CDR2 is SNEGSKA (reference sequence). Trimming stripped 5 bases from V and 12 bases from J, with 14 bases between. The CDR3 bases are TGCAGTGCTCCGACTGCGGGGTCGCAGTTCTTC. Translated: CSAPTAGSQFF.

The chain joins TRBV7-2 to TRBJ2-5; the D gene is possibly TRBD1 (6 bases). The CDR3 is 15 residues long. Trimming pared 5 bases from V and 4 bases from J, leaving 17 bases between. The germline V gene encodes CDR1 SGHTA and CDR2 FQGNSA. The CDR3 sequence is CASSPKIRDIETQYF. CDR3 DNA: TGTGCCAGCAGCCCTAAAATCCGGGACATAGAGACCCAGTACTTC.